The 28 T cell receptor beta chains reported below all come from one sample, sequenced in a study of blood T cell repertoires in COVID-19. The assay was immunoSEQ multiplex PCR, and TCRdb's table has in-frame clones only and misses some. Of 60,000 or so clones listed, approximately 85% are singletons. The sequenced sample was peripheral blood. Source of these receptors: a human donor in a cohort sampled during active COVID-19.

This clone turned up a few times. V gene TRBV9 combines with J gene TRBJ2-7; D gene uncertain. V lost 2 bases and J 5 bases, leaving 14 bases between the germline ends. There are 14 residues in the CDR3. Germline CDR1 is SGDLS and CDR2 is YYNGEE. CDR3 DNA sequence: TGTGCCAGCAGCGTTTTGGCCATCGCGGACGAGCAGTACTTC. Its translation is CASSVLAIADEQYF.

This sequence joins TRBV27 and TRBJ2-3; D gene ambiguous. Per the germline V gene, CDR1 is MNHEY and CDR2 is SMNVEV (reference sequence). Trimming left V 7 bases short and J 2 bases short, with 7 bases between. The CDR3 is made up of 12 amino acids. In nucleotides, the CDR3 is TGTGCCAGCAACTCTTACACAGATACGCAGTATTTT. Translation gives CASNSYTDTQYF.

The chain recombines TRBV24-1 with TRBJ2-3; tentatively, D is TRBD2 (6 bases). V dropped 7 bases and J dropped 0 bases, with 22 bases sitting between them. The CDR3 has 18 residues. The germline V gene encodes CDR1 KGHDR and CDR2 SFDVKD. DNA of the CDR3: TGTGCCACCAGCAACCCCCGGGGGAGCGGACCTAGCACAGATACGCAGTATTTT. Amino acids: CATSNPRGSGPSTDTQYF.

The chain combines TRBV20-1 with TRBJ1-2, with D unclear. The CDR3 is 13 amino acids. Between the trimmed V and J ends, which lost 3 bases and 0 bases, there was a span of 8 bases. Germline V gene lookup returns CDR1 DFQATT and CDR2 SNEGSKA (reference sequence). This CDR3 reads CSASLTTNYGYTF. CDR3 nucleotide sequence: TGCAGTGCTAGTTTGACAACTAACTATGGCTACACCTTC.

The chain carries TRBV18 and TRBJ2-2, with TRBD1 identical over 8 bases. Looked up from germline, CDR1 is KGHSH and CDR2 is LQKENI. Trimming at V came to 2 bases and at J to 4 bases, leaving 3 bases not matched to a gene. This CDR3 contains 15 residues. CDR3 bases: TGTGCCAGCTCACCAGCCAGGGGGCTCACCGGGGAGCTGTTTTTT. Residues: CASSPARGLTGELFF.

The V gene is TRBV12-5, the J gene TRBJ2-2, with TRBD1 identical over 9 bases. The germline V gene encodes CDR1 LGHNT and CDR2 FRNRAP. The CDR3 consists of 15 residues. V lost 1 base, J lost 6 bases, and 3 bases stayed unmatched. The CDR3 protein is CASGLGQGVAGELFF. The CDR3 coding sequence is TGTGCTAGTGGTTTGGGACAGGGGGTCGCCGGGGAGCTGTTTTTT. Full variable domain (outside the CDR3, taken from reference TRBV12-5 and TRBJ2-2): DARVTQTPRHKVTEMGQEVTMRCQPILGHNTVFWYRQTMMQGLELLAYFRNRAPLDDSGMPKDRFSAEMPDATLATLKIQPSEPRDSAVYFCASGLGQGVAGELFFGEGSRLTVL.

The gene calls are TRBV29-1 and TRBJ2-7; D possibly corresponds to TRBD2 (5 bases). Trimming pared 4 bases from V and 2 bases from J, leaving 12 bases between. This CDR3 is 13 amino acids long. Germline loops: CDR1 SQVTM, CDR2 ANQGSEA. In nucleotides, the CDR3 is TGCAGCGTTGCTTCGGGGATTACCTACGAGCAGTACTTC. It is translated as CSVASGITYEQYF.

This chain links TRBV19 with TRBJ2-5, with 9 bases matching TRBD2. The J segment lost 9 bases and the V segment lost 4 bases, leaving 12 bases of the junction unmatched. The CDR3 consists of 15 residues. Per germline, CDR1 LNHDA and CDR2 SQIVND (reference sequence). The chain's CDR3 is CASSRELAGRGPQYF. The CDR3 nucleotides are TGTGCCAGTAGTAGAGAACTAGCGGGCCGAGGGCCCCAGTACTTC.

V usage is TRBV3-1 (or the pseudogene TRBV3-2) and J usage is TRBJ2-3; D unclear. Germline V gene data show CDR1 as LGHDT and CDR2 as YNNKEL (reference sequence). The CDR3 length is 16 residues. Between the trimmed V and J ends, which lost 5 bases and 1 base, there was a span of 16 bases. DNA of the CDR3: TGTGCCAGCAGCGAAACTTGCGGTATACGCACAGATACGCAGTATTTT. Protein sequence: CASSETCGIRTDTQYF.

This sequence joins TRBV18 and TRBJ1-1; the match to TRBD1 covers 8 bases. With 6 bases clipped from V and 1 base from J, the junction kept 4 bases outside the gene matches. Germline V gene data show CDR1 as KGHSH and CDR2 as LQKENI. This CDR3 is 14 amino acids long. The DNA for the CDR3 is TGTGCCAGCTCCCTGGGACAGGAGAACACTGAAGCTTTCTTT. This gives the protein CASSLGQENTEAFF.

The rearrangement joins TRBV5-5 to TRBJ1-3; possibly TRBD1 for D (5 bases). Deletions cut 4 bases from V and 5 bases from J, with 10 bases between. Germline V gene lookup returns CDR1 SGHKS and CDR2 YYEKEE (reference sequence). The CDR3 is 13 residues long. CDR3: CASSQTERNTIYF. The CDR3 coding sequence is TGTGCCAGCAGCCAGACAGAGAGAAACACCATATATTTT.

V usage is TRBV13 and J usage is TRBJ1-1; possibly TRBD1 for D (5 bases). The CDR3 spans 15 residues. V gave up 3 bases and J gave up 3 bases, with 14 bases separating them. Germline assignment: CDR1 PRHDT and CDR2 FYEKMQ (reference sequence). CDR3 sequence reads: CASSLSGGRDTEAFF. The CDR3, as DNA: TGTGCCAGCAGCTTGTCGGGGGGTCGGGACACTGAAGCTTTCTTT.

V and J are TRBV7-6 and TRBJ1-3; D possibly corresponds to TRBD1 (5 bases). The germline CDR1 and CDR2 sequences are SGHVS and FNYEAQ. CDR3 size: 14 residues. Trimming left V 2 bases short and J 2 bases short, with 7 bases between. CDR3 residues: CASSLQGPGNTIYF. The CDR3, as DNA: TGTGCCAGCAGCTTACAGGGTCCTGGAAACACCATATATTTT.

The chain joins TRBV7-2 to TRBJ1-2, with a tentative D call TRBD1 (5 bases). Trimming stripped 2 bases from V and 2 bases from J, with 12 bases between. The CDR3 runs 15 residues. Germline CDR1 reads SGHTA; CDR2 reads FQGNSA. CDR3 bases: TGTGCCAGCAGCTTATCGGTACAGGAGAACTATGGCTACACCTTC. Protein product: CASSLSVQENYGYTF.

V and J are TRBV28 and TRBJ1-6, with TRBD1 matching over 8 bases. Germline V CDR1 and CDR2: MDHEN, SYDVKM. V was clipped by 4 bases and J by 13 bases; unmatched bases: 12. CDR3 length: 15 residues. This CDR3 is CASSSRTGLIHPLHF. CDR3 coding DNA: TGTGCCAGCAGTTCAAGGACAGGGCTAATTCACCCCCTCCACTTT.

The chain uses TRBV14 and TRBJ1-1; D not certain. CDR1 and CDR2 from the germline V gene are SGHDN and FVKESK. The CDR3 is made up of 16 amino acids. The V gene lost 2 bases and the J gene lost 5 bases, with 18 bases spanning the gap. CDR3 sequence reads: CASSQRPLRVATEAFF. The CDR3, as DNA: TGTGCCAGCAGCCAAAGGCCCCTGAGGGTGGCTACTGAAGCTTTCTTT.

The gene calls are TRBV6-5 and TRBJ1-2; D is perhaps TRBD1 (5 bases). Germline V gene data show CDR1 as MNHEY and CDR2 as SVGAGI. The CDR3 totals 13 residues. Trimming stripped 2 bases from V and 4 bases from J, with 8 bases between. The CDR3 is CASSYDSLYGYTF. For the CDR3, the DNA is TGTGCCAGCAGTTACGACAGCCTCTATGGCTACACCTTC.

The chain couples TRBV15 to TRBJ1-1, with unresolved D. The V gene lost 3 bases and the J gene lost 2 bases, with 13 bases spanning the gap. The CDR3 extends over 15 amino acids. Germline loops: CDR1 LNHNV, CDR2 YYDKDF (reference sequence). The CDR3 DNA reads TGTGCCACCAGCAGCCGACGGAGTGATAACACTGAAGCTTTCTTT. Translated: CATSSRRSDNTEAFF.

The chain joins TRBV5-5 to TRBJ1-6; perhaps TRBD1 as D (5 bases). The V gene lost 0 bases and the J gene lost 7 bases, with 5 bases spanning the gap. CDR1 SGHKS and CDR2 YYEKEE come from the germline V gene (reference sequence). The CDR3 consists of 13 residues. The CDR3 nucleotides are TGTGCCAGCAGCTTGGAGGGGAATTCACCCCTCCACTTT. This gives the protein CASSLEGNSPLHF.

The gene calls are TRBV4-1 and TRBJ1-1; 10 nucleotides agree with TRBD1. CDR1 and CDR2 (germline): MGHRA, YSYEKL. The junction had 10 bases not matched to a gene; V was cut back by 0 bases and J by 0 bases. The CDR3 runs to 19 residues. For the CDR3, the DNA is TGCGCCAGCAGCCAAGATAATTGGGACAGGGGCTCAATGAACACTGAAGCTTTCTTT. Translation: CASSQDNWDRGSMNTEAFF.

The V and J genes are TRBV10-3 and TRBJ2-5; 9 nucleotides match TRBD2. V gave up 5 bases and J gave up 4 bases; unmatched junction bases: 8. CDR1 and CDR2 from the germline V gene are ENHRY and SYGVKD. This CDR3 contains 15 residues. CDR3 nucleotide sequence: TGTGCCATCAGTAGCGGGACTAGCAACCCAGAGACCCAGTACTTC. It specifies CAISSGTSNPETQYF.

The chain joins TRBV7-9 to TRBJ2-3, with TRBD2 matching 13 bases. Germline lookup yields CDR1 SEHNR and CDR2 FQNEAQ (reference sequence). The trim removed 5 bases at V and 0 bases at J, leaving 5 bases unmatched. The CDR3 is 17 residues long. Here the CDR3 DNA reads TGTGCCAGCAGCCCCTGGACTAGCGGGGGTAGCACAGATACGCAGTATTTT. Its protein is CASSPWTSGGSTDTQYF. Full variable domain (outside the CDR3, taken from reference TRBV7-9 and TRBJ2-3): DTGVSQNPRHKITKRGQNVTFRCDPISEHNRLYWYRQTLGQGPEFLTYFQNEAQLEKSRLLSDRFSAERPKGSFSTLEIQRTEQGDSAMYLCASSPWTSGGSTDTQYFGPGTRLTVL.

This clone was detected only once. The J gene is TRBJ1-2, the V gene TRBV18; D ambiguous. CDR1 and CDR2 (germline): KGHSH, LQKENI. With 0 bases removed from V and 4 bases from J, the gap between germline ends came to 9 bases. The CDR3 has 14 residues. The CDR3 DNA is TGTGCCAGCTCACCACCTTCCCAGCGCTATGGCTACACCTTC. Translated, it gives CASSPPSQRYGYTF. The entire variable domain, with the rest obtained from reference TRBV18 and TRBJ1-2, is as follows: NAGVMQNPRHLVRRRGQEARLRCSPMKGHSHVYWYRQLPEEGLKFMVYLQKENIIDESGMPKERFSAEFPKEGPSILRIQQVVRGDSAAYFCASSPPSQRYGYTFGSGTRLTVV.

The V and J genes are TRBV5-4 and TRBJ2-1; weak D call: TRBD1 (5 bases). The ends were cut back, 1 base at V and 3 bases at J, with 11 bases in the middle. Germline lookup yields CDR1 SGHNT and CDR2 YYREEE (reference sequence). CDR3 size: 15 residues. CDR3 loop: CASSLNSQGYNEQFF. The CDR3 DNA reads as TGTGCCAGCAGCTTGAATAGCCAGGGCTACAATGAGCAGTTCTTC.

The V gene is TRBV9, the J gene TRBJ1-1, with unresolved D. Trimming shortened V by 4 bases and J by 4 bases, and 14 bases separated the two germline ends. This CDR3 comprises 14 residues. CDR1 SGDLS and CDR2 YYNGEE come from the germline V gene. For the CDR3, the DNA is TGTGCCAGCAGCCCAATGTTGCCGAGCACTGAAGCTTTCTTT. Protein: CASSPMLPSTEAFF.

The chain combines TRBV5-1 with TRBJ2-3, with TRBD2 identical over 12 bases. V trimming: 4 bases; J trimming: 0 bases; junction bases outside the gene matches: 3. Germline CDR1 SGHRS, CDR2 YFSETQ. This CDR3 is built from 16 residues. The CDR3 is CASSLGTSGSTDTQYF. CDR3 coding DNA: TGCGCCAGCAGCCTAGGGACTAGCGGGAGCACAGATACGCAGTATTTT.

V usage is TRBV15 and J usage is TRBJ2-3; perhaps TRBD1 as D (6 bases). Germline V gives CDR1 LNHNV, CDR2 YYDKDF (reference sequence). V dropped 6 bases and J dropped 3 bases, with 16 bases sitting between them. This CDR3 comprises 15 residues. The CDR3: CATSPGQQGTDTQYF. The CDR3 coding sequence is TGTGCCACCAGTCCCGGACAGCAGGGGACAGATACGCAGTATTTT. The full variable domain, with the rest looked up from reference TRBV15 and TRBJ2-3, is DAMVIQNPRYQVTQFGKPVTLSCSQTLNHNVMYWYQQKSSQAPKLLFHYYDKDFNNEADTPDNFQSRRPNTSFCFLDIRSPGLGDTAMYLCATSPGQQGTDTQYFGPGTRLTVL.

The rearrangement links TRBV6-2 or TRBV6-3 to TRBJ1-1; TRBD1 might be the D (6 bases). The CDR3 covers 15 residues. Germline V gene data show CDR1 as MNHEY and CDR2 as SVGEGT. V shed 2 bases and J shed 3 bases, with 13 bases lying between them. CDR3 in DNA: TGTGCCAGCAGTTACGGCGGGGGCGCCTACACTGAAGCTTTCTTT. Protein sequence: CASSYGGGAYTEAFF.